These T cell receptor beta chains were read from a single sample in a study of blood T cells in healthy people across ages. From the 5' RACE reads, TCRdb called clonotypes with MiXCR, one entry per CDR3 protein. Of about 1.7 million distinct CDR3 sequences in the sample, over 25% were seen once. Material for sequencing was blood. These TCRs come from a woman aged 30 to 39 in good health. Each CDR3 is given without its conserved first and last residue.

cdr3_aa: ASSYSRALYGYT
v_call: TRBV6-5
j_call: TRBJ1-2

cdr3_aa: ASSQPDRGGIYGYT
v_call: TRBV4-1
j_call: TRBJ1-2

cdr3_aa: ASSPDRTNEKLF
v_call: TRBV12-3/TRBV12-4
j_call: TRBJ1-4

cdr3_aa: ASWAGGPYEQF
v_call: TRBV21-1
j_call: TRBJ2-1

cdr3_aa: ASSYSPGPYNEQF
v_call: TRBV6-5
j_call: TRBJ2-1

cdr3_aa: SASAGTRHGYT
v_call: TRBV20-1
j_call: TRBJ1-2

cdr3_aa: ASRYGQEPGYEQY
v_call: TRBV5-1
j_call: TRBJ2-7

cdr3_aa: ASSEETPSSYEQY
v_call: TRBV6-1
j_call: TRBJ2-7

cdr3_aa: SVEANSYEQY
v_call: TRBV29-1
j_call: TRBJ2-7

cdr3_aa: ASSSHAQQY
v_call: TRBV5-1
j_call: TRBJ2-5

cdr3_aa: ASRTGTGNSPLH
v_call: TRBV12-3/TRBV12-4
j_call: TRBJ1-6

cdr3_aa: ASSPGSGGSGYT
v_call: TRBV5-1
j_call: TRBJ1-2

cdr3_aa: ASSESGGVTFSGANVLT
v_call: TRBV4-1
j_call: TRBJ2-6

cdr3_aa: ASTGPGTQY
v_call: TRBV2
j_call: TRBJ2-5

cdr3_aa: ASSFPGQGDGTQY
v_call: TRBV5-1
j_call: TRBJ2-3

cdr3_aa: ASSPRPTGSSTDTQY
v_call: TRBV5-1
j_call: TRBJ2-3

cdr3_aa: ASTLYSTGADTQY
v_call: TRBV5-4
j_call: TRBJ2-3

cdr3_aa: SARDDGRGRGYT
v_call: TRBV20-1
j_call: TRBJ1-2

cdr3_aa: ASSLVVAGPSYEQY
v_call: TRBV5-1
j_call: TRBJ2-7

cdr3_aa: TSSLFSHDPQY
v_call: TRBV28
j_call: TRBJ2-4

cdr3_aa: ASSFNGWGAAGTQY
v_call: TRBV27
j_call: TRBJ2-3

cdr3_aa: ASSDQGLAGSSYNEQF
v_call: TRBV9
j_call: TRBJ2-1

cdr3_aa: ASSLDARDEQF
v_call: TRBV5-5
j_call: TRBJ2-1

cdr3_aa: ASSEWDTSYEQY
v_call: TRBV25-1
j_call: TRBJ2-7

cdr3_aa: SASAQVGSSYNEQF
v_call: TRBV20-1
j_call: TRBJ2-1

cdr3_aa: ARPGQYNEQF
v_call: TRBV12-5
j_call: TRBJ2-1

cdr3_aa: ASSTYIETSTDTQY
v_call: TRBV27
j_call: TRBJ2-3

cdr3_aa: ASSFTVTGNTIY
v_call: TRBV28
j_call: TRBJ1-3

cdr3_aa: ASSTPPSYNEQF
v_call: TRBV7-2
j_call: TRBJ2-1

cdr3_aa: ASSPGQGTPYEQY
v_call: TRBV18
j_call: TRBJ2-7

cdr3_aa: AGIPRPPENIQY
v_call: TRBV19
j_call: TRBJ2-4

cdr3_aa: ASSHPGPRETQY
v_call: TRBV11-2
j_call: TRBJ2-5